One TCR beta chain is described in this entry. Its antigen is not identified. PCR used 60 Vbeta primers and 13 Jbeta primers. Authors' processing steps: Tens of millions of unique TCR beta chains, roughly 11 million of them shared, were counted by a later analysis. Repertoires were generated with immunoSEQ multiplex PCR, while TCRdb's copy carries only in-frame clones and drops some. From that table come the V and J calls and clone size; the DNA was used to work out D and trimming. The sample has more than 85,000 clones; approximately 71% are singletons. This sample is drawn from a study of cytomegalovirus exposure and HLA in healthy donors. Study-level points and caveats: By a later analysis, the bulk of CMV-associated TCR beta chains appeared HLA-restricted. Common viral pathogens seemed to be connected with several of the most significant clusters, according to a later analysis. 150 or so TCR beta chains were listed as cytomegalovirus-associated.

Germline CDR1 reads GTSNPN; CDR2 reads SVGIG (reference sequence). The CDR3 has 16 amino acids. V was pared by 2 bases and J by 1 base, with 15 bases between. The rearrangement joins TRBV30 to TRBJ1-5; possibly TRBD1 for D (6 bases). The sequence came from a woman between 70 and 85 years old in good health and CMV-seropositive. Sequencing was carried out using PBMCs. The CDR3 protein is CAWSSPGGQSNQPQHF. The CDR3, as DNA: TGTGCCTGGAGTTCTCCGGGGGGGCAGAGCAATCAGCCCCAGCATTTT.